This T cell receptor (beta chain) was observed in a study of human T cells and chemical hapten exposure. Study-level points and caveats: The number of TCRs above 1 in 1000 frequency did not change after DPC sensitization.

Unique molecular identifiers were affixed to discrete cDNA molecules within the library. Authors' data handling: Sampled TCR counts reached a median of approximately 93,000 per sample, with values ranging from roughly 20,000 to 700,000. TCRdb recomputed calls from the RACE reads with MiXCR, one row per CDR3 protein. TCRdb's processing, not the authors' own work, is the source of the V and J calls. This table has just over 90,000 distinct CDR3 sequences, about 8.8% appearing once. From germline, CDR1 is SNHLY and CDR2 FYNNEI. The CDR3 extends over 14 amino acids. Trimming stripped 5 bases from V and 5 bases from J, with 15 bases between. Documented time point: healthy volunteer bleed at 2 weeks. Total RNA extraction was carried out from unfractionated whole blood. On this clonotype: The target antigen is unknown.

This clonotype was sampled from a female donor in good health. Some clones in this sample may be carry-over from other donors' samples. The sample was whole blood. The genes are TRBV2 and TRBJ1-2; D is unclear. In DNA, the CDR3 is TGTGCCAGCAGTTCCGGGCCACCACGTTATGGCTACACCTTC. This gives the protein CASSSGPPRYGYTF.